Presented here are 27 T cell receptor beta chains from one specimen sequenced in a study of Ad26.COV2.S vaccination and SARS-CoV-2 variants. Method: immunoSEQ multiplex PCR; TCRdb's copy keeps in-frame clones and lacks some. Counted here are over 85,000 clones, under 90% occurring once; the ten biggest clones make up more than 15%. The input for sequencing was peripheral blood, taken after recovery from COVID-19. The receptor set was obtained from a human donor who had recovered from COVID-19.

The CDR3 nucleotides read TGTGCCAGCAGCCGCCCTTGGGGGTTTGGGGACGAGCAGTACTTC. Its protein is CASSRPWGFGDEQYF. The chain has TRBV27 and TRBJ2-7, with D possibly being TRBD1 or TRBD2 (5 bases each). This CDR3 has 15 amino acids. Germline CDR1 MNHEY, CDR2 SMNVEV (reference sequence). With 6 bases removed from V and 5 bases from J, the gap between germline ends came to 20 bases.

This clone showed up just a few times. The genes are TRBV18 and TRBJ2-1; D assignment may be TRBD1 or TRBD2 (5 bases each). The CDR3 is 13 amino acids. V lost 6 bases and J 6 bases, leaving 12 bases between the germline ends. CDR1 and CDR2 (germline): KGHSH, LQKENI. CDR3 nucleotides: TGTGCCAGCTCCCCTGTGGGGGTCAATGAGCAGTTCTTC. It encodes CASSPVGVNEQFF.

The V call is TRBV4-1, the J call TRBJ2-5; D is tentatively TRBD1 or TRBD2 (5 bases each). The V gene's germline CDR1 is MGHRA and CDR2 YSYEKL. Trimming removed 1 base from V and 3 bases from J, with 9 bases in between. The CDR3 consists of 14 residues. CDR3 bases: TGCGCCAGCAGCCAAGTGCAGGGAGAAGAGACCCAGTACTTC. Its translation: CASSQVQGEETQYF.

This chain uses TRBV24-1 with TRBJ2-3, with a weak D call TRBD2 (6 bases). Between the trimmed V and J ends, which lost 1 base and 1 base, there was a span of 11 bases. Germline-derived CDR1 and CDR2 are KGHDR and SFDVKD. The CDR3 is made up of 16 amino acids. CDR3 loop: CATSDFRTGGTDTQYF. The CDR3 bases are TGTGCCACCAGTGATTTTAGAACGGGGGGCACAGATACGCAGTATTTT.

This sequence joins TRBV24-1 and TRBJ2-7, with 13 bases aligning to TRBD2. Looked up from germline, CDR1 is KGHDR and CDR2 is SFDVKD. The trim removed 4 bases at V and 2 bases at J, leaving 4 bases unmatched. The CDR3 runs to 16 residues. The CDR3 DNA follows: TGTGCCACCAGTGACACCGGGACTAGCGGGGCCTACGAGCAGTACTTC. This encodes CATSDTGTSGAYEQYF.

This clone was seen once. The CDR3: CASSSTSYEQYF. The CDR3 DNA follows: TGTGCCAGCAGTTCGACTTCCTACGAGCAGTACTTC. This sequence joins TRBV5-6 and TRBJ2-7; D gene ambiguous. Germline loops: CDR1 SGHDT, CDR2 YYEEEE. Trimming shortened V by 5 bases and J by 1 base, and 7 bases separated the two germline ends. This CDR3 contains 12 residues.

The V and J genes are TRBV19 and TRBJ2-1; tentatively, D is TRBD1 (5 bases). Trimming pared 0 bases from V and 7 bases from J, leaving 13 bases between. The CDR3 spans 15 residues. The germline gives CDR1 LNHDA, CDR2 SQIVND (reference sequence). The CDR3: CASSIDFAGWNEQFF. DNA of the CDR3: TGTGCCAGTAGTATAGATTTTGCAGGGTGGAATGAGCAGTTCTTC.

The chain is built from TRBV6-2 or TRBV6-3 and TRBJ2-2; the match to TRBD1 covers 7 bases. V lost 5 bases, J lost 7 bases, and 7 bases stayed unmatched. The CDR3 is 14 residues long. Germline CDR1 MNHEY, CDR2 SVGEGT. The CDR3 loop is CASSVRQGNGELFF. CDR3 DNA sequence: TGTGCCAGCAGTGTCCGACAGGGAAACGGGGAGCTGTTTTTT.

V is TRBV3-1 (or the pseudogene TRBV3-2) and J is TRBJ2-2, with unresolved D. V lost 2 bases to trimming and J lost 1 base, with 8 bases between them. This CDR3 is built from 15 residues. CDR1 and CDR2 (germline): LGHDT, YNNKEL (reference sequence). CDR3 nucleotide sequence: TGTGCCAGCAGCCAAACCCTACAGAACACCGGGGAGCTGTTTTTT. Its translation: CASSQTLQNTGELFF.

Points on this clone: Other DNA variants within this sample encode the same CDR3. This chain joins TRBV7-2 and TRBJ1-5; TRBD1 matches 9 bases. Per germline, CDR1 SGHTA and CDR2 FQGNSA. This CDR3 is built from 15 residues. The ends lost 5 bases at V and 5 bases at J; junction bases unmatched: 7. The CDR3 coding sequence is TGTGCCAGCAGCCTACGCACAGGGGGCGATCAGCCCCAGCATTTT. Protein sequence: CASSLRTGGDQPQHF.

This chain uses TRBV24-1 with TRBJ2-3; no firm D call. CDR1 and CDR2 (germline): KGHDR, SFDVKD. V was clipped by 5 bases and J by 4 bases, with 12 bases between them. The CDR3 extends over 14 amino acids. The CDR3 DNA follows: TGTGCCACCAGTGTTCGGCAGAGGCCAGATACGCAGTATTTT. It codes for CATSVRQRPDTQYF.

The rearrangement uses TRBV7-2 and TRBJ2-1; D uncertain. Per germline, CDR1 SGHTA and CDR2 FQGNSA. CDR3 size: 14 residues. The germline V and J ends were trimmed by 1 base and 3 bases, with 7 bases remaining between them. CDR3 sequence reads: CASSLDNFYNEQFF. The DNA for the CDR3 is TGTGCCAGCAGCTTAGACAACTTCTACAATGAGCAGTTCTTC.

DNA of the CDR3: TGTGCCAGTAGTATAGCGCTTCGGGGGGGGTTTAATGAAAAACTGTTTTTT. Translated: CASSIALRGGFNEKLFF. The chain has TRBV19 and TRBJ1-4, with a weak D call TRBD1 (5 bases). The CDR3 runs 17 residues. Trimming stripped 1 base from V and 4 bases from J, with 16 bases between. Germline lookup yields CDR1 LNHDA and CDR2 SQIVND (reference sequence).

This chain links TRBV15 with TRBJ2-7; 9 bases map to TRBD2. The junction had 13 bases not matched to a gene; V was cut back by 3 bases and J by 4 bases. The CDR3 is 17 residues long. CDR1 is LNHNV and CDR2 is YYDKDF in the germline V gene (reference sequence). CDR3 loop: CATSSALLASGAYEQYF. DNA of the CDR3: TGTGCCACCAGCAGCGCGCTATTGGCTAGCGGGGCGTACGAGCAGTACTTC.

The J gene is TRBJ2-3, the V gene TRBV6-2 or TRBV6-3, with 10 bases identical to TRBD2. Germline-derived CDR1 and CDR2 are MNHEY and SVGEGT. V lost 2 bases and J lost 5; bases outside the gene matches: 4. This CDR3 contains 15 residues. The CDR3 reads CASSYVSGGIDTQYF. Written as DNA, the CDR3 is TGTGCCAGCAGTTACGTTAGCGGGGGGATAGATACGCAGTATTTT.

V gene TRBV21-1 combines with J gene TRBJ1-6. TRBV21-1 counts as a pseudogene. The CDR3 has 17 residues. Written as DNA, the CDR3 is TGTGCCAGCGACTCAGGGGTGGGGGGCCGACCCAATTCACCCCTCCACTTT. Amino acid sequence: CASDSGVGGRPNSPLHF.

The count of this clone is one. The CDR3 DNA follows: TGTGCCAGCAGCTTAATTCGCACTGGGACAGGGGGCCCAGATACGCAGTATTTT. Translation gives CASSLIRTGTGGPDTQYF. The gene calls are TRBV7-2 and TRBJ2-3; 12 bases line up with TRBD1. The CDR3 is 18 amino acids. V shed 2 bases and J 4 bases; nucleotides not matched to a gene: 10. Germline assignment: CDR1 SGHTA and CDR2 FQGNSA. Looking up the rest from reference TRBV7-2 and TRBJ2-3 gives the full variable domain: GAGVSQSPSNKVTEKGKDVELRCDPISGHTALYWYRQSLGQGLEFLIYFQGNSAPDKSGLPSDRFSAERTGGSVSTLTIQRTQQEDSAVYLCASSLIRTGTGGPDTQYFGPGTRLTVL.

The chain combines TRBV6-5 with TRBJ2-7; D is possibly TRBD1 or TRBD2 (6 bases each). CDR1 is MNHEY and CDR2 is SVGAGI in the germline V gene. Trimming cost V 6 bases and J 3 bases, with 15 bases left between them. The length of the CDR3 is 14 residues. The CDR3 DNA follows: TGTGCCAGCAGCTGGCAGGGGACTCGCTACGAGCAGTACTTC. It specifies CASSWQGTRYEQYF.

The genes are TRBV25-1 and TRBJ1-4; D not certain. CDR1 and CDR2 (germline): MGHDK, SYGVNS. The CDR3 spans 16 residues. V was shortened by 0 bases and J by 7 bases, with 15 bases between the two germline ends. CDR3 sequence (DNA): TGTGCCAGCAGTGAATATGAGGGCCCGTGGGGTGAAAAACTGTTTTTT. Translation: CASSEYEGPWGEKLFF. Full variable domain (remainder filled in from reference TRBV25-1 and TRBJ1-4): EADIYQTPRYLVIGTGKKITLECSQTMGHDKMYWYQQDPGMELHLIHYSYGVNSTEKGDLSSESTVSRIRTEHFPLTLESARPSHTSQYLCASSEYEGPWGEKLFFGSGTQLSVL.

The chain links TRBV13 to TRBJ2-2, with 13 bases identical to TRBD2. The J segment lost 1 base and the V segment lost 5 bases, leaving 7 bases of the junction unmatched. CDR1 and CDR2 (germline): PRHDT, FYEKMQ (reference sequence). The CDR3 contains 18 residues. The CDR3 reads CASSPPWTSGGNTGELFF. The CDR3 nucleotides are TGTGCCAGCAGCCCCCCCTGGACTAGCGGGGGGAACACCGGGGAGCTGTTTTTT. Full variable domain (remainder filled in from reference TRBV13 and TRBJ2-2): AAGVIQSPRHLIKEKRETATLKCYPIPRHDTVYWYQQGPGQDPQFLISFYEKMQSDKGSIPDRFSAQQFSDYHSELNMSSLELGDSALYFCASSPPWTSGGNTGELFFGEGSRLTVL.

V is TRBV20-1 and J is TRBJ1-1; a possible D gene is TRBD1 (6 bases). CDR3 size: 11 residues. V was shortened by 8 bases and J by 3 bases, with 10 bases between the two germline ends. The germline CDR1 and CDR2 sequences are DFQATT and SNEGSKA (reference sequence). This CDR3 is CSIGGHTEAFF. DNA of the CDR3: TGCAGTATAGGGGGGCACACTGAAGCTTTCTTT.

The chain is built from TRBV7-3 and TRBJ2-1; possible D gene TRBD2, 5 bases. This CDR3 spans 13 amino acids. With 3 bases removed from V and 6 bases from J, the gap between germline ends came to 9 bases. Germline V CDR1 and CDR2: SGHTA, FQGTGA. The CDR3 bases are TGTGCCAGCAGCTTTACTAGTGGCAATGAGCAGTTCTTC. Protein product: CASSFTSGNEQFF.

J is TRBJ1-2 and V is TRBV29-1, with D possibly being TRBD1 (5 bases). This CDR3 contains 11 residues. Germline-derived CDR1 and CDR2 are SQVTM and ANQGSEA. V was clipped by 3 bases and J by 4 bases, with 6 bases between them. CDR3 amino acids: CSVEGGYGYTF. The CDR3 nucleotides read TGCAGCGTTGAGGGGGGCTATGGCTACACCTTC.

The rearrangement joins TRBV10-3 to TRBJ1-5, with TRBD1 matching over 10 bases. Germline CDR1 reads ENHRY; CDR2 reads SYGVKD. V shed 8 bases and J 2 bases; nucleotides not matched to a gene: 6. The CDR3 is made up of 15 amino acids. The CDR3 nucleotides read TGTGCCATCGCAGCGACAGGGGGCCGCAATCAGCCCCAGCATTTT. Its protein product is CAIAATGGRNQPQHF.

The rearrangement joins TRBV6-5 to TRBJ1-5, with 9 bases lining up with TRBD1. The CDR3 spans 13 residues. Losses at the gene ends were 5 bases for V and 5 bases for J; bases not matched to a gene: 1. The germline V gene has CDR1 MNHEY and CDR2 SVGAGI. CDR3 bases: TGTGCCAGCAGTCGGGACAGGGATCAGCCCCAGCATTTT. Its protein product is CASSRDRDQPQHF.

The chain combines TRBV5-1 with TRBJ1-2, with D possibly being TRBD1 (6 bases). The CDR3 loop spans 14 amino acids. Germline lookup yields CDR1 SGHRS and CDR2 YFSETQ. Trimming took off 3 bases at V and 4 bases at J, with 13 bases between the two ends. CDR3: CASSSALGGYGYTF. DNA of the CDR3: TGCGCCAGCAGCTCGGCGTTAGGGGGCTATGGCTACACCTTC.

The chain uses TRBV11-3 and TRBJ2-2, with D hard to call. The CDR3 runs 13 residues. Germline CDR1 is SGHNT and CDR2 is YENEEA. Trimming shortened V by 5 bases and J by 5 bases, and 9 bases separated the two germline ends. CDR3 bases: TGTGCCAGCAGCCCTCTCCGTACCGGGGAGCTGTTTTTT. This translates into CASSPLRTGELFF.